This T cell receptor beta chain was sequenced during a study of blood T cells in healthy people across ages. Trimming took 6 bases from V and 6 from J, leaving 14 bases between them. The CDR3 sequence is 14 residues long. The germline V gene has CDR1 SNHLY and CDR2 FYNNEI. Total RNA extracted from each sample amounted to at least 5 micrograms. Alongside a J-beta primer mix, a sample-barcoded 5' primer served in a second PCR lasting about 7 to 12 cycles. Each CDR3 protein gets one entry after TCRdb re-called the 5' RACE reads with MiXCR. The sample yields approximately 780,000 distinct CDR3 sequences, approximately 24% seen once. These data also formed part of another study, on T cells of mothers and their children.

This chain joins TRBV2 and TRBJ2-2; D is possibly TRBD2 (5 bases). The sequence derives from a boy between 10 and 17 years old in good health. The sequenced sample consisted of blood. CDR3 protein: CASSPPRRSGELFF. CDR3 DNA: TGTGCCAGCAGCCCTCCCCGGAGGTCCGGGGAGCTGTTTTTT.